This T cell receptor beta chain stems from a study of T cells in Graves' hyperthyroidism and ophthalmopathy. Study overall: It was at initial diagnosis, before any treatment, that peripheral blood was collected. The study's findings and limits: Among clonotypes expanded in thyroid above 0.001, most were also found in blood.

Based on clinical symptoms, serum thyroxine and TRAb, thyroid ultrasound and orbital computed tomography, diagnoses were reached. Amplified TCR beta CDR3 regions came from RNA transcripts. First-round RT-PCR of the TCR CDR3 relied on the HTBI primer set. TCRdb re-called the multiplex PCR reads with MiXCR, one entry per CDR3 protein. The sample has over 200,000 distinct CDR3 sequences, approximately 17% seen once. The V gene end was trimmed by 2 bases and the J gene end by 4 bases; junction bases not matched to a gene: 16. Germline V gives CDR1 MNHEY, CDR2 SVGEGT. CDR3 size: 18 residues. This clonotype was counted many times. Antigen specificity is unknown.

What was sequenced was blood. This chain uses TRBV6-2 or TRBV6-3 with TRBJ2-7; TRBD1 matches at 8 bases. This clonotype was sampled from a man aged 45 to 65 with Graves' hyperthyroidism. DNA of the CDR3: TGTGCCAGCAGTTACAGCGGACAGGGCCGAACGAGGTGGTACGAGCAGTACTTC. This gives the protein CASSYSGQGRTRWYEQYF.